Listed below are T cell receptor beta chains from one sample, sequenced in a study of blood T cells in healthy people across ages. TCRdb recomputed calls from the 5' RACE reads with MiXCR, one row per CDR3 protein. The repertoire consists of 700,000 to 850,000 distinct CDR3 sequences, with about 34% occurring once and the leading ten covering about an eighth. The specimen sequenced was blood. The source is a man aged 18 to 30 in good health. The CDR3 runs from the conserved cysteine through the conserved F or W. The D gene is left open where the match is weak. The size entry is marked missing in some rows and otherwise reads once, few, many or a size class.

D	V	size	J	CDR3	DNA
TRBD2	TRBV7-3	few	TRBJ2-3	CASSTRGGQGTDTQYF	TGTGCCAGCTCCACGCGGGGGGGGCAGGGCACAGATACGCAGTATTTT
TRBD2	TRBV4-2	few	TRBJ2-3	CASSQDLRLAGWDTQYF	TGTGCCAGCAGCCAAGATCTTAGACTAGCGGGGTGGGATACGCAGTATTTT
.	TRBV4-1	.	TRBJ1-2	CASSQPRIVAPYGYTF	TGCGCCAGCAGCCAACCTCGGATCGTTGCCCCCTATGGCTACACCTTC
.	TRBV7-2	many	TRBJ2-7	CASSIEAGGGLYEQYF	TGTGCCAGCTCTATCGAAGCGGGTGGGGGGTTATACGAGCAGTACTTC
.	TRBV6-6	.	TRBJ2-7	CASSYSSLGGGYEQYF	TGTGCCAGCAGTTACTCGAGTTTAGGGGGTGGGTACGAGCAGTACTTC
.	TRBV20-1	.	TRBJ1-1	CSARAPHGRNTEAFF	TGCAGTGCTAGGGCTCCACATGGGAGGAACACTGAAGCTTTCTTT
.	TRBV7-2	.	TRBJ2-1	CASAPFGSPEQFF	TGTGCCAGCGCCCCGTTCGGTTCCCCTGAGCAGTTCTTC
.	TRBV12-3/TRBV12-4	many	TRBJ2-3	CASSLLSAPDTQYF	TGTGCCAGCAGTTTACTGTCGGCCCCGGATACGCAGTATTTT
.	TRBV2	many	TRBJ2-1	CASRTSGNEQFF	TGTGCCAGCAGGACGAGCGGGAATGAGCAGTTCTTC
.	TRBV4-2	.	TRBJ2-3	CASSREVGSSTDTQYF	TGTGCCAGCAGCCGCGAGGTGGGAAGTAGCACAGATACGCAGTATTTT
.	TRBV3-1	.	TRBJ1-2	CASSQDRLDGYTF	TGTGCCAGCAGCCAAGATCGGTTAGACGGCTACACCTTC